This T cell receptor (beta chain) was documented in a study of blood T cells in healthy people across ages (dated by TCRdb to the mid-2010s). Concerning the study at large: In model experiments, template switching captured roughly one uniquely barcoded TCR beta cDNA molecule for every two T cells. Age-related changes in TCR beta repertoire diversity were measured in the study by deep sequencing normalized with unique cDNA molecular identifiers. Donors were grouped into four age groups: young (average approximately 16 years), middle-aged (39), aged (over 55) and long-lived (approximately 82). To avoid experimental bias, donors of different ages were spread randomly across the sequencing lanes. The study analyzed two additional independent replicas of 1 million unique cDNA reads from the same blood draw for two donors, one aged 18 to 30 and one aged 80 or older. General findings and caveats noted by the study authors: Observed TCR beta diversity per million T cells fell roughly linearly with age, and a significant reduction was already apparent by age around 36. Observed TCR beta diversity correlated strongly with the percentage of naive T cells measured by flow cytometry. Conclusive comparison of naive and antigen-experienced compartments was prevented by the profiling of bulk unsorted PBMCs. Estimates of total diversity based on one million sequenced T cells were considered lower bounds and underestimates. Compared with the aged group, more naive CD4+ T cells, fewer expanded clones and increased TCR diversity were shown by the long-lived group, suggesting age selection. Because the CMV infection status of the donors was unknown, age-related changes in expanded clonotypes may potentially have been confounded.

In the case of this clonotype: Its binding antigen is unknown. Base qualities are not recorded, but no much larger clone differs from it by a single base.

The donors were a few dozen Caucasian individuals from Russia, aged 6 to 90 years, who were systemically healthy. Approximately 9.3 milliliters of peripheral blood were collected from each donor into EDTA-treated Vacutainer tubes. Ficoll-Paque density-gradient centrifugation was used to isolate PBMCs, with at least 7 million per sample. Total RNA was extracted from PBMCs with Trizol reagent, with at least 6 micrograms obtained per sample. Naive CD45RAhigh/CD27high T cell percentages were measured by flow cytometry on a PBMC aliquot from every donor. The library was prepared using 5' RACE. This sample was sequenced with an Illumina HiSeq 2500. A second PCR of 7 to 11 cycles was performed with a sample-barcoded 5' primer and a J-beta primer mix. A unique molecular identifier was introduced onto each TCR beta cDNA molecule by a template-switch 5' adaptor carrying 12 random nucleotides. At least 2.5 million CDR3-containing paired-end reads were obtained from each sample. The Mint cDNA synthesis kit, primed by a TRBC-specific oligonucleotide, was used to synthesize first-strand cDNA from all RNA. Following uracil-DNA glycosylase treatment, a first 18-cycle PCR with universal primers M1SS and BC2_uni_R was performed on all cDNA. Regarding the original processing steps: Normalization of each sample was performed by random selection of 1 million high-quality reads, each carrying a distinct molecular identifier. Instead of being binned into consensus sequences, reads with shared molecular identifiers were discarded. CDR3 identification, clonotype clustering and error correction used MiTCR with a Q25 quality threshold and the strictest error-elimination algorithm. A nonparametric unseen species model using Euler transformation provided a lower-bound estimate of total TCR beta diversity. In TCRdb, the public reads were trimmed at Q25 with fastp and aligned with MiXCR, with productive beta chains retained. Every distinct CDR3 protein forms one entry, paired with its most common genes and DNA. The V and J calls were determined by TCRdb, not by the authors. For this sample the table gives over 300,000 distinct CDR3 sequences, of which about 49% were detected only once. The ten largest clones capture under 65% of the sample.

Sample: blood. The receptor was derived from a man in his fifties or sixties in good health.

In nucleotide form, the sequence is TGTGCCAGCAGCCGCAGGGGAGCGGGGAGTAGTTACGAGCAGTACTTC. Its translation is CASSRRGAGSSYEQYF. The V and J segments used are TRBV7-2 and TRBJ2-7; the D segment could be TRBD2, given 7 matching bases. The germline V gene provides CDR1 SGHTA and CDR2 FQGNSA. At the junction V is shortened by 5 bases and J by 4 bases, with 21 bases in between. The CDR3 goes from the cysteine to the phenylalanine over 16 residues. Solely the CDR3 DNA is kept, with 48 bases framed from the first base. With the portions outside the CDR3 filled from the reference TRBV7-2 and TRBJ2-7 genes, the complete variable region becomes GAGVSQSPSNKVTEKGKDVELRCDPISGHTALYWYRQSLGQGLEFLIYFQGNSAPDKSGLPSDRFSAERTGGSVSTLTIQRTQQEDSAVYLCASSRRGAGSSYEQYFGPGTRLTVT.